This T cell receptor (beta chain) was observed in a study of blood T cell repertoires in COVID-19. The wider study: The United States, Italy and Spain supplied acute and convalescent COVID-19 samples. From T cells, B-cell-depleted T cells, or PBMCs came the material, which was cDNA or gDNA.

The J segment lost 4 bases and the V segment lost 0 bases, leaving 10 bases of the junction unmatched. The CDR3 length is 17 residues. The germline V gene has CDR1 KGHSH and CDR2 LQKENI. This clone was detected only once. In the authors' workflow: Amplified reference gene primers provided the basis for estimating nucleated cell counts. The assay was immunoSEQ multiplex PCR, and TCRdb's table has in-frame clones only and misses some. The V and J calls and clone size are taken from that table; D and trimming were inferred from the DNA. The sample has about 190,000 clones; around 79% are singletons. V and J are TRBV18 and TRBJ2-7, with 9 bases aligning to TRBD2. The receptor was derived from a woman aged 45 to 65 with acute or convalescent COVID-19. The sample taken for sequencing was peripheral blood. The CDR3 bases are TGTGCCAGCTCACCACCTAGCGGGAGTTCACCGGCGTACGAGCAGTACTTC. Protein: CASSPPSGSSPAYEQYF.